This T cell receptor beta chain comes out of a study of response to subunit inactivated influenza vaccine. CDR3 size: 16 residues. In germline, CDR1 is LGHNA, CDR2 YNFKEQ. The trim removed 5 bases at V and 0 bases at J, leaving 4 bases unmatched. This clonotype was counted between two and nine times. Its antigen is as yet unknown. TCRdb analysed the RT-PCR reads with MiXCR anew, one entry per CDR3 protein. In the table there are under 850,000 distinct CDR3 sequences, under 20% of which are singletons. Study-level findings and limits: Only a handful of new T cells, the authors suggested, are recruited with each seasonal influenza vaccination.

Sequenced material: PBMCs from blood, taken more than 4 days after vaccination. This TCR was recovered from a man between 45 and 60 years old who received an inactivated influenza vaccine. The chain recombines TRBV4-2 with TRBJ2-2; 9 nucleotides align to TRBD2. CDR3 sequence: CASSFLAGTNTGELFF. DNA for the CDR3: TGTGCCAGCAGCTTTCTAGCGGGGACGAACACCGGGGAGCTGTTTTTT.